This T cell receptor beta chain originates from a study of shared clonotypes between healthy human individuals. Study-wide findings and caveats: Richness estimates generally favored naive over memory subsets. Among donors, sharing of clonotypes was expected to be affected by sequencing depth. Naive CD4 clonotypes overlapped across a handful of donors at approximately 5.3%.

Only in-frame clones appear in the TCRdb table, and some are missing; sequencing was by immunoSEQ multiplex PCR. The table lists approximately 2.3 million clones, 85% to 95% of them singletons. Notes on this clone: Its antigen is still unknown.

CDR1 is SGHRS and CDR2 is YFSETQ in the germline V gene. The CDR3 is 15 amino acids. V shed 5 bases and J 4 bases; nucleotides not matched to a gene: 9. The rearrangement joins TRBV5-1 to TRBJ2-5, with 9 bases lining up with TRBD1. The receptor was isolated from a man aged 18 to 30 in good health. Some clones in this sample may be carry-over from other donors' samples. Source material: naive CD4+ T cells from PBMCs. Subset meaning: CD45RA+ positively selected. Here the CDR3 DNA reads TGCGCCAGCAGTCCCGGGACAGGGTTCCCAGAGACCCAGTACTTC. Encoded protein: CASSPGTGFPETQYF.